A selection of T cell receptor beta chains follows, all from one sample in a study of beta chain features in type 1 diabetes. Repertoires were generated with immunoSEQ multiplex PCR, while TCRdb's copy carries only in-frame clones and drops some. Of over 600,000 clones listed, under 15% are singletons. The specimen was naive CD4+ T cells from blood. These receptor sequences come from a man aged 30 to 39 with type 1 diabetes. The CDR3 runs from the conserved cysteine through the conserved F or W. The order of the fields is CDR3 protein, CDR3 DNA, V gene, J gene, clone size, D gene. D genes are given only for firm matches. The listing skips clone size in some rows; elsewhere it reads once, few, many or a size class.

CAISEPGLAGVEQFF	TGTGCCATCAGTGAGCCGGGACTAGCGGGGGTTGAGCAGTTCTTC	TRBV10-3	TRBJ2-1	NA	TRBD2
CASRPQQGHEQYF	TGTGCCAGCAGACCCCAACAGGGCCACGAGCAGTACTTC	TRBV6-5	TRBJ2-7	few	NA
CASSPQRGPGQGNSPLHF	TGTGCCAGCTCACCACAACGTGGTCCGGGGCAGGGTAATTCACCCCTCCACTTT	TRBV18	TRBJ1-6	NA	NA
CASSRAEGDEQYF	TGTGCCAGCAGCCGCGCGGAGGGTGACGAGCAGTACTTC	TRBV11-2	TRBJ2-7	few	NA
CASSLTGVNNQPQHF	TGTGCCAGCAGCCTGACAGGGGTGAACAATCAGCCCCAGCATTTT	TRBV7-2	TRBJ1-5	NA	TRBD1
CASSLVQNTEAFF	TGTGCCAGCAGCTTAGTACAGAACACTGAAGCTTTCTTT	TRBV7-8	TRBJ1-1	NA	NA
CSGGFFSNGLGGDTQYF	TGCAGCGGGGGATTTTTTAGCAACGGCCTCGGGGGAGATACGCAGTATTTT	TRBV29-1	TRBJ2-3	few	NA
CASSLYVGPYNEQFF	TGTGCCAGCAGTTTATATGTAGGGCCCTACAATGAGCAGTTCTTC	TRBV28	TRBJ2-1	few	NA
CASSRTGENAEAFF	TGTGCCAGCAGCCGAACAGGGGAGAACGCTGAAGCTTTCTTT	TRBV6-6	TRBJ1-1	few	TRBD1
CASSLIQDGYGYTF	TGTGCCAGCAGCTTAATTCAGGATGGGTATGGCTACACCTTC	TRBV28	TRBJ1-2	NA	NA
CASGLVNGQPEAFF	TGTGCTAGTGGTTTGGTAAACGGACAGCCCGAAGCTTTCTTT	TRBV12-5	TRBJ1-1	few	NA
CASSRTGNYGYTF	TGTGCCAGCAGCCGAACAGGGAACTATGGCTACACCTTC	TRBV14	TRBJ1-2	NA	NA
CASRWDSGAYEQYF	TGTGCCAGCAGGTGGGATAGCGGGGCCTACGAGCAGTACTTC	TRBV6-6	TRBJ2-7	NA	TRBD2
CASSVDGPGNSPLHF	TGTGCCAGCAGCGTAGATGGACCTGGTAATTCACCCCTCCACTTT	TRBV9	TRBJ1-6	few	NA
CASRLDRNQPQHF	TGTGCCAGCAGGCTGGACAGGAATCAGCCCCAGCATTTT	TRBV28	TRBJ1-5	few	TRBD1
CASTPYGSYGYGYTF	TGTGCCAGCACGCCTTATGGCAGTTATGGCTATGGCTACACCTTC	TRBV2	TRBJ1-2	few	NA